One sample yielded the 9 T cell receptor beta chains listed below, sequenced in a study of shared clonotypes between healthy human individuals. Repertoires were generated with immunoSEQ multiplex PCR, while TCRdb's copy carries only in-frame clones and drops some. The top ten clones hold nearly 1.5% of a sample with some 1 million clones, about 77% of them seen once. Sequencing used memory CD4+ T cells sorted from blood. This sample's subset: CD45RA-negative fraction. These receptors were collected from a man aged 18 to 29 in good health.

This sequence joins TRBV9 and TRBJ1-1, with unresolved D. Germline V gene sequence: CDR1 SGDLS, CDR2 YYNGEE. The CDR3 sequence is 15 residues long. V dropped 0 bases and J dropped 4 bases, with 13 bases sitting between them. CDR3 residues: CASSVDPGSSTEAFF. In DNA, the CDR3 is TGTGCCAGCAGCGTAGACCCAGGATCAAGCACTGAAGCTTTCTTT.

Regarding this clone: The identical CDR3 is also encoded by other nucleotide sequences in the sample. The chain combines TRBV27 with TRBJ1-1, with D unclear. Looked up from germline, CDR1 is MNHEY and CDR2 is SMNVEV (reference sequence). V gave up 3 bases and J gave up 4 bases, with 6 bases separating them. This CDR3 comprises 12 residues. CDR3 region: CASSFLGTEAFF. CDR3 bases: TGTGCCAGCAGTTTTTTAGGCACTGAAGCTTTCTTT.

This chain connects TRBV28 to TRBJ1-4, with TRBD1 matching 8 bases. The germline CDR1 and CDR2 sequences are MDHEN and SYDVKM. J was trimmed by 8 bases and V by 6 bases; bases with no gene match: 11. The CDR3 has 15 amino acids. The CDR3 DNA reads as TGTGCCAGCAGCTCTTCCGACAGGGGCCACGAAAAACTGTTTTTT. Its protein product is CASSSSDRGHEKLFF.

The V and J genes are TRBV6-1 and TRBJ1-2; the D is unclear. V dropped 2 bases and J dropped 6 bases, with 7 bases sitting between them. This CDR3 contains 12 residues. Germline assignment: CDR1 MNHNS and CDR2 SASEGT. This chain's CDR3 is CASSEWLNGYTF. DNA for the CDR3: TGTGCCAGCAGTGAATGGCTGAATGGCTACACCTTC.

This clone was counted between two and nine times. This sequence joins TRBV19 and TRBJ2-7; 14 bases match TRBD2. This CDR3 contains 16 residues. Germline trimming cut 6 bases from V and 4 bases from J; bases unmatched to any gene: 8. From germline, CDR1 is LNHDA and CDR2 SQIVND (reference sequence). DNA for the CDR3: TGTGCCAGTAGCCCAGGGACTAGCGGGAGAGGGTACGAGCAGTACTTC. Translating it yields CASSPGTSGRGYEQYF.

The chain combines TRBV7-8 with TRBJ2-7; D is possibly TRBD2 (6 bases). CDR1 and CDR2 (germline): SGHVS, FQNEAQ. The CDR3 contains 14 residues. The V and J ends lost 5 bases and 1 base respectively, with 12 bases between them. This CDR3 reads CASSVGLKSYEQYF. In nucleotides, the CDR3 is TGTGCCAGCAGCGTGGGACTGAAGTCCTACGAGCAGTACTTC.

The chain carries TRBV19 and TRBJ1-3; D is ambiguous. The CDR3 loop spans 14 amino acids. Trimming took off 6 bases at V and 1 base at J, with 10 bases between the two ends. The germline CDR1 and CDR2 sequences are LNHDA and SQIVND (reference sequence). The CDR3 loop is CASRSQASGNTIYF. The CDR3 coding sequence is TGTGCCAGTAGGAGCCAGGCTTCTGGAAACACCATATATTTT. The full variable domain, with the rest looked up from reference TRBV19 and TRBJ1-3, is DGGITQSPKYLFRKEGQNVTLSCEQNLNHDAMYWYRQDPGQGLRLIYYSQIVNDFQKGDIAEGYSVSREKKESFPLTVTSAQKNPTAFYLCASRSQASGNTIYFGEGSWLTVV.

About this clone: The sample has other DNA sequences that encode this CDR3 too. The J gene is TRBJ2-5, the V gene TRBV5-1; unclear D gene. Between the trimmed V and J ends, which lost 6 bases and 1 base, there was a span of 7 bases. This CDR3 spans 12 amino acids. The germline gives CDR1 SGHRS, CDR2 YFSETQ. CDR3 amino acids: CASTNPQETQYF. CDR3 sequence (DNA): TGCGCCAGCACAAACCCCCAAGAGACCCAGTACTTC.

The rearrangement joins TRBV5-5 to TRBJ2-7, with D maybe TRBD1 (5 bases). The CDR3 has 14 amino acids. V lost 4 bases to trimming and J lost 3 bases, with 14 bases between them. CDR1 is SGHKS, CDR2 YYEKEE, per germline (reference sequence). The CDR3 DNA reads as TGTGCCAGCAGCGCGACAGTGCCAGACTACGAGCAGTACTTC. Its protein is CASSATVPDYEQYF. Variable domain in full (rest from reference TRBV5-5 and TRBJ2-7): DAGVTQSPTHLIKTRGQQVTLRCSPISGHKSVSWYQQVLGQGPQFIFQYYEKEERGRGNFPDRFSARQFPNYSSELNVNALLLGDSALYLCASSATVPDYEQYFGPGTRLTVT.